The rows below give T cell receptor beta chains drawn from one sample of a study of vaccination and CD4 T cells after COVID-19. TCRdb independently ran MiXCR on the PCR reads; one entry per CDR3 protein. This repertoire shows 15,000 or so distinct CDR3 sequences, about three quarters found once; its top ten account for roughly 16%. These receptors have no known antigen. The source material was CD4+ T cells from blood, cultured in vitro. Source of these receptors: a human donor who had recovered from COVID-19. The CDR3 runs from the conserved cysteine through the conserved F or W. D genes are given only for firm matches. The size entry is marked missing in some rows and otherwise reads once, few, many or a size class.

>few|TRBJ1-2|-|TRBV6-1
TGTGCCAGCAGTGAAGGGACAACCAACTATGGCTACACCTTC
CASSEGTTNYGYTF
>few|TRBJ1-2|-|TRBV2
TGTGCCAGCAGGGGGTGGGCTAACTATGGCTACACCTTC
CASRGWANYGYTF
>-|TRBJ1-5|-|TRBV7-2
TGTGCCAGCAGCTTAAGCCGAAATAGCAATCAGCCCCAGCATTTT
CASSLSRNSNQPQHF
>-|TRBJ1-2|TRBD1|TRBV19
TGTGCCAGTAGCCTCACAGGGGACTATGGCTACACCTTC
CASSLTGDYGYTF
>-|TRBJ1-6|TRBD1|TRBV5-8
TGTGCCAGCAGCTGGACAGGGGGTTGGTCACCCCTCCACTTT
CASSWTGGWSPLHF
>-|TRBJ2-7|-|TRBV6-5
TGTGCCAGCAGTTACACGAGAGGGGGGTCCGAGCAGTACTTC
CASSYTRGGSEQYF
>-|TRBJ2-5|-|TRBV15
TGTGCCACCAGCAGAGATTGGGAACGGGGAGAGACCCAGTACTTC
CATSRDWERGETQYF
>-|TRBJ1-1|-|TRBV20-1
TGCAGTGCTAGGGGGGCGGGTTACTTTAACACTGAAGCTTTCTTT
CSARGAGYFNTEAFF
>-|TRBJ1-1|-|TRBV27
TGTGCCAGCAGTTTGATAGGGGTGCGGGGGAACACTGAAGCTTTCTTT
CASSLIGVRGNTEAFF
>-|TRBJ2-7|-|TRBV11-3
TGTGCCAGCAGCTTAGAAGACAGAGAGTCCCAGTACTTC
CASSLEDRESQYF
>-|TRBJ2-3|TRBD1|TRBV7-9
TGTGCCAGCAGCCCACCCGCGTATGGGACAGGGGGCGTCGGCGGGAGGGCCACAGATACGCAGTATTTT
CASSPPAYGTGGVGGRATDTQYF
>few|TRBJ1-1|-|TRBV7-2
TGTGCCAGCGGCAACTTCCGAGGAGGCACTGAAGCTTTCTTT
CASGNFRGGTEAFF
>-|TRBJ1-3|-|TRBV11-2
TGTGCCAGCAGCAAAGTGGGGGTCGGATTAGGAAACACCATATATTTT
CASSKVGVGLGNTIYF
>-|TRBJ1-1|TRBD1|TRBV29-1
TGCAGCGCTTACAGGGGTCGGGACACTGAAGCTTTCTTT
CSAYRGRDTEAFF
>-|TRBJ1-1|-|TRBV7-9
TGTGCCACCTCGGAAGGATGGAACACTGAAGCTTTCTTT
CATSEGWNTEAFF
>once|TRBJ2-3|TRBD2|TRBV24-1
TGTGCCACCAGTGATGCGGGACTAGCGGGATCAGATACGCAGTATTTT
CATSDAGLAGSDTQYF
>few|TRBJ2-7|-|TRBV2
TGTGCCAGCAGTGAAGGTAGTAGCTTCTTCTACGAGCAGTACTTC
CASSEGSSFFYEQYF
>-|TRBJ1-1|-|TRBV6-1
TGTGCCAGCAGGCTCAGGGAGATCATGAACACTGAAGCTTTCTTT
CASRLREIMNTEAFF
>-|TRBJ1-6|TRBD1|TRBV28
TGTGCCAGCAGTTTAGGGGCCCAAGGGGGCATTAGCAATTCGCCCCTCCACTTT
CASSLGAQGGISNSPLHF
>-|TRBJ1-2|-|TRBV24-1
TGTGCCACCAGTGATTTTAAGGGACAAATGAACGATGGCTACACCTTC
CATSDFKGQMNDGYTF